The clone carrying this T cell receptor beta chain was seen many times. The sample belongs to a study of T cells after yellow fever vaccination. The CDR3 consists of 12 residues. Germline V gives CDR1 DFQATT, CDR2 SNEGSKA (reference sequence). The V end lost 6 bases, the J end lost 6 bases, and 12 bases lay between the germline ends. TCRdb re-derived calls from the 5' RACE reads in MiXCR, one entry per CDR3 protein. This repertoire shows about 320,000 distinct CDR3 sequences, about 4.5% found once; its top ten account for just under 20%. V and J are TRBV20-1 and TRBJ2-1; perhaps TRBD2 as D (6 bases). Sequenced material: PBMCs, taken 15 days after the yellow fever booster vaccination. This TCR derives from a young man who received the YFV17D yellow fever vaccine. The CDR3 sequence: CSAGPSANEQFF. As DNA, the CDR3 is TGCAGTGCCGGACCTAGCGCCAATGAGCAGTTCTTC.